This TCR beta chain was retrieved from a study of regulatory T cells in long-lasting Graves disease. Study observations and caveats: Among samples with persistent disease, TRBV28, TRBJ1-2 and TRBJ2-5 were favored.

TCR beta libraries were built with iRepertoire HTBI primers and Arm-PCR of CDR3 regions. TCRdb fed the multiplex PCR reads into MiXCR, producing one record per CDR3 protein. The sample holds 200,000 to 250,000 distinct CDR3 sequences; approximately 18% are singletons and the top ten take 12%. This clonotype has at least ten counts. Its specificity is not known. Germline CDR1 LGHDT, CDR2 YNNKEL (reference sequence). This CDR3 contains 14 residues. V was clipped by 1 base and J by 2 bases, with 6 bases between them. Time point reported: newly diagnosed GD, antithyroid drugs for less than 3 months. The TCR library was made from RNA extracted from PBMCs. Separately, the same data were catalogued under a study of T cells in Graves' hyperthyroidism and ophthalmopathy. From that second work: The primer set for the first-round RT-PCR of the TCR CDR3 was HTBI.

The TCR sequence derives from a woman between 25 and 40 years old with Graves disease. The chain uses TRBV3-1 and TRBJ2-1; the D is unclear. The specimen comprised peripheral blood mononuclear cells (PBMCs), sampled at new diagnosis, from a patient treated with antithyroid drugs. The chain's CDR3 is CASSQGGTYNEQFF. CDR3 bases: TGTGCCAGCAGCCAAGGGGGTACCTACAATGAGCAGTTCTTC.